This T cell receptor (beta chain) was sequenced for a study of CXCR3-negative and CXCR3-positive naive CD8 T cells. Study-level findings and limits: In both naive subsets diversity was comparably high, whereas memory CD8+ cells showed much lower diversity.

Identification of naive CD8+ T cells rested on CD45RO-CCR7+CD27+CD95- status. Germline CDR1 MNHEY, CDR2 SMNVEV (reference sequence). This CDR3 has 13 amino acids. With regard to this clonotype: The target antigen is unknown.

Researchers prepared the TRB cDNA libraries using 5' RACE with UMI labels. TCRdb re-called the 5' RACE reads; one entry per CDR3 protein, DNA not given. Its listing shows tens of thousands of distinct CDR3 sequences. The origin of this receptor is a human donor in good health. Some clones in this sample may be carry-over from other donors' samples. Material for sequencing was naive CXCR3- CD8+ T cells from blood. Subset in this sample: CD45RO-CCR7+CD27+CD95- naive CD8+ T cells lacking CXCR3 (TNR3-). The chain joins TRBV27 to TRBJ1-5. This CDR3 reads CASSLGLNQPQHF.